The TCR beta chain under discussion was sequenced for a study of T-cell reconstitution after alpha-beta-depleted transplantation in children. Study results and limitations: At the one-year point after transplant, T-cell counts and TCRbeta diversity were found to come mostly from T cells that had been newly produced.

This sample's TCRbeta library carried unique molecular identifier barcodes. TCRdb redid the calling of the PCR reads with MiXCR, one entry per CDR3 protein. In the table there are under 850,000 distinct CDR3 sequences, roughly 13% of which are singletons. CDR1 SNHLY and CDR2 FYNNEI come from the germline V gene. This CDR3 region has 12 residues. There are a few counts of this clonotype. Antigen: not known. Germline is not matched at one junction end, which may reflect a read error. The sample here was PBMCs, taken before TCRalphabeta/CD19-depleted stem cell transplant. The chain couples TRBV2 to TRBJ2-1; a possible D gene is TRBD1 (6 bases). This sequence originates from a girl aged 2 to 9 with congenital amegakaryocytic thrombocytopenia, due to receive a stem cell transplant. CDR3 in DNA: TGTGCCAGCAGTGAAGTCGGACAGCAAATCCTCTTC. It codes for CASSEVGQQILF.